This passage covers 16 T cell receptor beta chains from one sample sequenced in a study of liver allograft versus peripheral blood T cells (dated by TCRdb to the early 2020s). In terms of the full investigation: The study compared the T cell receptor repertoires present in transplanted livers with the repertoires present in the peripheral blood of liver transplant recipients.

The reads were generated on an Illumina MiSeq. The public reads were reprocessed in TCRdb via fastp at Q25 and MiXCR, keeping in-frame beta chains. Records with the same CDR3 protein are collapsed into one entry carrying the most frequent genes and DNA. For this sample the table gives 13,000 or so distinct CDR3 sequences, of which around a sixth were detected only once. Clones ranked in the top ten supply roughly 2% of the sample. The origin of the receptors is a human patient who had a liver transplant. Some T cells may have been brought in with the graft after a transplant.

Relative to its sample, this clonotype is medium-sized. The V call is TRBV7-2, the J call TRBJ1-2; D gene unclear. CDR3 length: 14 amino acids. V lost 5 bases, J lost 8 bases, and 18 bases lay in between. Germline V gene lookup returns CDR1 SGHTA and CDR2 FQGNSA. DNA for the CDR3: TGTGCCAGCAGCCCAGATATGACACCGCGCGGCTACACCTTC. Translation gives CASSPDMTPRGYTF.

Judged by abundance, this clonotype is medium-sized (0.01 to 0.1%). This chain connects TRBV6-6 to TRBJ2-1; no clear D gene. Germline lookup yields CDR1 MNHNY and CDR2 SVGAGI (reference sequence). V dropped 0 bases and J dropped 0 bases, with 18 bases sitting between them. The CDR3 has 19 residues. The CDR3 spells CASSYSASLQSRSYNEQFF. The CDR3 nucleotides are TGTGCCAGCAGTTACTCGGCATCCCTCCAGTCGCGCTCCTACAATGAGCAGTTCTTC.

This clonotype is termed medium-sized. This rearrangement joins TRBV19 to TRBJ2-6; the D gene is possibly TRBD1 (6 bases). The V gene lost 6 bases and the J gene lost 0 bases, with 18 bases spanning the gap. Germline V gene data show CDR1 as LNHDA and CDR2 as SQIVND (reference sequence). This CDR3 spans 18 amino acids. CDR3 DNA sequence: TGTGCCAGTAGCCTGACAGGTGCTCTTCACTCTGGGGCCAACGTCCTGACTTTC. Protein sequence: CASSLTGALHSGANVLTF.

Sample share makes this clonotype medium-sized (0.01 to 0.1%). The V and J genes are TRBV6-8 and TRBJ2-7, with D hard to call. V gave up 8 bases and J gave up 0 bases, with 11 bases separating them. The CDR3 has 13 residues. Looked up from germline, CDR1 is MNHGY and CDR2 is SAAAGT. CDR3 sequence: CASYSSHSYEQYF. Written as DNA, the CDR3 is TGTGCCAGCTACAGCTCACACTCCTACGAGCAGTACTTC.

Ten or more counts support this clonotype. The chain recombines TRBV28 with TRBJ2-7; 8 bases are shared with TRBD2. The germline gives CDR1 MDHEN, CDR2 SYDVKM. The CDR3 extends over 18 amino acids. With 6 bases clipped from V and 2 bases from J, the junction kept 18 bases outside the gene matches. DNA for the CDR3: TGTGCCAGCAGACCAACCGGGACGGACACTAGCGGCGCCTACGAGCAGTACTTC. It translates to CASRPTGTDTSGAYEQYF.

Comments on this clonotype: One end of the junction fails to match germline, which may point to a read error. The V and J genes are TRBV11-2 and TRBJ1-1, with D possibly matching TRBD1 (5 bases). This CDR3 contains 14 residues. The germline gives CDR1 SGHAT, CDR2 FQNNGV. CDR3 sequence: CASSLAGTYTGAFF. In DNA form, the CDR3 reads TGTGCCAGCAGCTTGGCCGGGACCTACACTGGAGCTTTCTTT. Variable domain in full (rest from reference TRBV11-2 and TRBJ1-1): EAGVAQSPRYKIIEKRQSVAFWCNPISGHATLYWYQQILGQGPKLLIQFQNNGVVDDSQLPKDRFSAERLKGVDSTLKIQPAKLEDSAVYLCASSLAGTYTGAFFGQGTRLTVV.

Notes on this clonotype: A read error is likely here: a far larger clone is one base away. This chain links TRBV27 with TRBJ1-2; 9 nucleotides agree with TRBD1. The germline V gene has CDR1 MNHEY and CDR2 SMNVEV (reference sequence). The CDR3 has 15 residues. The CDR3 DNA reads TGTGCCAGCAGTCAGCGACGGGACAGGGACTATGGCTACAACTTC. Its translation is CASSQRRDRDYGYNF.

This clonotype is termed medium-sized (0.01 to 0.1%). The genes are TRBV7-2 and TRBJ1-5; TRBD1 matches at 7 bases. Germline V gene lookup returns CDR1 SGHTA and CDR2 FQGNSA. The CDR3 is made up of 15 amino acids. V dropped 7 bases and J dropped 1; count of bases not matched to a gene: 7. Here the CDR3 DNA reads TGTGCCAGCACCAGGGGGGCCCCCAGCAATCAGCCCCAGCATTTT. Translating gives CASTRGAPSNQPQHF.

This chain uses TRBV7-9 with TRBJ2-5; D ambiguous. The CDR3 spans 12 residues. Between the trimmed V and J ends, which lost 9 bases and 5 bases, there was a span of 13 bases. Germline loops: CDR1 SEHNR, CDR2 FQNEAQ (reference sequence). The CDR3 spells CARGGTGETQYF. CDR3 DNA: TGTGCCAGAGGCGGAACGGGTGAGACCCAGTACTTC.

This clonotype counts as medium-sized (0.01 to 0.1%). The CDR3 DNA follows: TGCAGCGTCCGGGGAGCAACTAATGAAAAACTGTTTTTT. This gives the protein CSVRGATNEKLFF. This chain links TRBV29-1 with TRBJ1-4; D unresolved. This CDR3 spans 13 amino acids. Germline CDR1 and CDR2: SQVTM and ANQGSEA. V was clipped by 6 bases and J by 0 bases, with 8 bases between them.

The chain has TRBV6-6 and TRBJ2-1; D unresolved. This CDR3 contains 17 residues. Germline loops: CDR1 MNHNY, CDR2 SVGAGI (reference sequence). Trimming took off 2 bases at V and 5 bases at J, with 19 bases between the two ends. The CDR3 nucleotides are TGTGCCAGCAGTTACGCGTGGACCGCAGAGGTTAACAATGAGCAGTTCTTC. Its protein is CASSYAWTAEVNNEQFF.

The sample holds many counts of this clonotype. The chain is built from TRBV13 and TRBJ2-1; D might be TRBD2 (5 bases). The CDR3 has 13 amino acids. Germline V CDR1 and CDR2: PRHDT, FYEKMQ (reference sequence). The germline V and J ends were trimmed by 7 bases and 2 bases, with 9 bases remaining between them. The CDR3, as DNA: TGTGCCAGCAAGCGGCCGGCCTACAATGAGCAGTTCTTC. Translating it yields CASKRPAYNEQFF.

By frequency in the sample, this clonotype is medium-sized. The chain recombines TRBV6-1 with TRBJ2-1; D gene ambiguous. The CDR3 has 15 residues. The V end was cut by 2 bases, the J end by 4 bases, with 12 bases between. Germline CDR1 is MNHNS and CDR2 is SASEGT. The CDR3 DNA reads TGTGCCAGCAGTGAACAATCCCCGAGGTACAATGAGCAGTTCTTC. Its protein product is CASSEQSPRYNEQFF.

V gene TRBV20-1 combines with J gene TRBJ1-2, with 7 bases fitting TRBD1. After removal of 6 bases from V and 1 base from J, the junction contained 2 bases not matched to a gene. There are 12 residues in the CDR3. Germline V lookup: CDR1 DFQATT, CDR2 SNEGSKA (reference sequence). The CDR3 sequence: CSATGDNYGYTF. The CDR3, as DNA: TGCAGTGCCACAGGGGATAACTATGGCTACACCTTC.

Details on this clonotype: Possible read error: a much larger clone is one base away. This chain connects TRBV6-1 to TRBJ2-6, with D possibly TRBD1 on 6 matching bases. CDR3 length: 17 residues. Germline loops: CDR1 MNHNS, CDR2 SASEGT. V lost 10 bases, J lost 1 base, and 20 bases lay in between. The CDR3 region has the DNA TGTGCCAACACCCCGGGACATGGTTCGTCTGGGGCCAACGTCCTGACTTTC. It encodes CANTPGHGSSGANVLTF.

This clonotype was picked up many times. The CDR3 DNA sequence: TGTGCCAGCAGCTTAGGGCAGCCTGGAAACACCATATATTTT. It is translated as CASSLGQPGNTIYF. The V and J genes are TRBV7-2 and TRBJ1-3; D unresolved. This CDR3 comprises 14 residues. V was shortened by 1 base and J by 2 bases, with 6 bases between the two germline ends. CDR1 SGHTA and CDR2 FQGNSA come from the germline V gene. Full variable domain (missing parts from reference TRBV7-2 and TRBJ1-3): GAGVSQSPSNKVTEKGKDVELRCDPISGHTALYWYRQSLGQGLEFLIYFQGNSAPDKSGLPSDRFSAERTGGSVSTLTIQRTQQEDSAVYLCASSLGQPGNTIYFGEGSWLTVV.